The next 9 T cell receptor beta chains were all read from a single sample in a study of identical twins' blood T cells. TCRdb re-analysed the 5' RACE reads in MiXCR, keeping a single row per CDR3 protein. The sample yields a few hundred thousand distinct CDR3 sequences, over 25% seen once. Sequencing used PBMCs. These receptors all come from a woman aged 18 to 55 in good health.

This clonotype occurred a few times. The chain employs TRBV6-2 or TRBV6-3 and TRBJ1-1; the D gene is possibly TRBD1 (6 bases). Trimming took off 4 bases at V and 3 bases at J, with 15 bases between the two ends. The CDR3 is made up of 15 amino acids. Germline CDR1 reads MNHEY; CDR2 reads SVGEGT. This CDR3 is CASSSDTGSDTEAFF. Written as DNA, the CDR3 is TGTGCCAGCAGTTCCGACACAGGGAGTGACACTGAAGCTTTCTTT.

The chain links TRBV3-1 to TRBJ2-1; tentatively, D is TRBD1 (6 bases). Trimming removed 3 bases at V and 2 bases at J, with 11 bases between. This CDR3 has 15 amino acids. Germline values: CDR1 LGHDT, CDR2 YNNKEL (reference sequence). The CDR3 DNA sequence: TGTGCCAGCAGCCATACAGGGAACACCTACAATGAGCAGTTCTTC. Translated: CASSHTGNTYNEQFF.

The chain uses TRBV7-9 and TRBJ1-1, with D unclear. CDR1 is SEHNR, CDR2 FQNEAQ, per germline (reference sequence). The CDR3 length is 15 residues. Between the trimmed V and J ends, which lost 1 base and 1 base, there was a span of 10 bases. The CDR3 nucleotides are TGTGCCAGCAGCTTAGTGGCAGGAGAGAACACTGAAGCTTTCTTT. Translation gives CASSLVAGENTEAFF.

This clonotype was picked up a small number of times. The chain couples TRBV10-3 to TRBJ1-1; maybe TRBD1 (5 bases). V lost 5 bases and J 3 bases, leaving 10 bases between the germline ends. The length of the CDR3 is 13 residues. CDR1 is ENHRY and CDR2 is SYGVKD in the germline V gene. The CDR3 coding sequence is TGTGCCATCAGTTGGGGCGGGGACACTGAAGCTTTCTTT. Protein: CAISWGGDTEAFF.

This sequence joins TRBV29-1 and TRBJ1-1, with 10 bases matching TRBD1. CDR3 length: 14 residues. J lost 4 bases, V lost 6 bases, and 8 bases had no gene match. Germline V gene sequence: CDR1 SQVTM, CDR2 ANQGSEA. The CDR3 DNA reads TGCAGCGTGGAGGGACAGGGGACGATCACTGAAGCTTTCTTT. Amino acid sequence: CSVEGQGTITEAFF.

The chain employs TRBV15 and TRBJ1-1, with TRBD1 as a possible D gene (6 bases). With 6 bases removed from V and 1 base from J, the gap between germline ends came to 9 bases. The CDR3 loop spans 13 amino acids. Germline lookup yields CDR1 LNHNV and CDR2 YYDKDF (reference sequence). For the CDR3, the DNA is TGTGCCACCAGAGGGGGGGGGAACACTGAAGCTTTCTTT. As protein: CATRGGGNTEAFF.

This clonotype has a single count. This chain links TRBV14 with TRBJ1-4; no reliable D call. This CDR3 comprises 13 residues. Germline-derived CDR1 and CDR2 are SGHDN and FVKESK. The V end lost 4 bases, the J end lost 6 bases, and 9 bases lay between the germline ends. The CDR3 nucleotides read TGTGCCAGCAGCCGTCCGGGTTATGAAAAACTGTTTTTT. It is translated as CASSRPGYEKLFF.

The chain employs TRBV2 and TRBJ2-7; D is ambiguous. The CDR3 is made up of 14 amino acids. V was cut by 7 bases and J by 2 bases, with 15 bases left in between. Germline CDR1 is SNHLY and CDR2 is FYNNEI. The CDR3 sequence is CASIPVTAPYEQYF. CDR3 DNA sequence: TGTGCCAGCATCCCCGTGACCGCTCCCTACGAGCAGTACTTC.

As concerns this clonotype: One end of the junction fails to match germline, which may point to a read error. J is TRBJ1-1 and V is TRBV20-1; D gene ambiguous. The V gene's germline CDR1 is DFQATT and CDR2 SNEGSKA (reference sequence). The CDR3 extends over 13 amino acids. CDR3 residues: CSARELAGTEAFF. The CDR3 DNA reads TGCAGTGCTCGAGAGCTGGCGGGCACTGAAGCTTTCTTT.